Following are 32 T cell receptor beta chains from one sample sequenced in a study of blood T cell repertoires in COVID-19. Only in-frame clones appear in the TCRdb table, and some are missing; sequencing was by immunoSEQ multiplex PCR. This sample carries some 250,000 clones, under 85% of them seen once, and the ten largest clones take roughly 2%. The sequencing sample was made of peripheral blood. These receptors all come from a man aged 25 to 40 who had recovered from COVID-19.

The chain uses TRBV9 and TRBJ1-1; the D gene is possibly TRBD1 (6 bases). The germline V gene has CDR1 SGDLS and CDR2 YYNGEE. The CDR3 consists of 14 residues. Trimming cost V 3 bases and J 5 bases, with 14 bases left between them. CDR3 region: CASSGGGGTTEAFF. DNA for the CDR3: TGTGCCAGCAGCGGAGGGGGTGGGACAACTGAAGCTTTCTTT.

The rearrangement links TRBV19 to TRBJ1-4; TRBD1 is a possible D gene (6 bases). Trimming cost V 6 bases and J 2 bases, with 10 bases left between them. The CDR3 has 14 amino acids. The V gene's germline CDR1 is LNHDA and CDR2 SQIVND (reference sequence). The CDR3 DNA reads TGTGCCAGTAGAGGACAGTTTACTAATGAAAAACTGTTTTTT. Protein sequence: CASRGQFTNEKLFF.

The V call is TRBV10-1, the J call TRBJ2-3; 8 bases are shared with TRBD2. Germline V gene lookup returns CDR1 WNHNN and CDR2 SYGVQD (reference sequence). This CDR3 has 16 residues. The V gene end was trimmed by 0 bases and the J gene end by 8 bases; junction bases not matched to a gene: 10. CDR3: CASSESGAGARATQYF. The CDR3 DNA follows: TGCGCCAGCAGTGAGTCCGGAGCGGGGGCCCGGGCTACGCAGTATTTT.

The gene calls are TRBV7-9 and TRBJ2-3, with D uncertain. This CDR3 contains 12 residues. Looked up from germline, CDR1 is SEHNR and CDR2 is FQNEAQ (reference sequence). V was trimmed by 5 bases and J by 6 bases, leaving 9 bases between them. CDR3 loop: CASSPAIDTQYF. Here the CDR3 DNA reads TGTGCCAGCAGCCCAGCGATTGATACGCAGTATTTT. Full variable domain (rest looked up from reference TRBV7-9 and TRBJ2-3): DTGVSQNPRHKITKRGQNVTFRCDPISEHNRLYWYRQTLGQGPEFLTYFQNEAQLEKSRLLSDRFSAERPKGSFSTLEIQRTEQGDSAMYLCASSPAIDTQYFGPGTRLTVL.

This rearrangement joins TRBV11-3 to TRBJ2-2; D gene ambiguous. This CDR3 region has 15 residues. Trimming removed 4 bases at V and 4 bases at J, with 13 bases between. Germline V gene data show CDR1 as SGHNT and CDR2 as YENEEA. CDR3 bases: TGTGCCAGCAGCTCTGGCCCCAGGATCACCGGGGAGCTGTTTTTT. Protein sequence: CASSSGPRITGELFF.

V and J are TRBV2 and TRBJ2-1, with 13 nucleotides matching TRBD2. In germline, CDR1 is SNHLY, CDR2 FYNNEI. The CDR3 loop spans 18 amino acids. The V gene end was trimmed by 6 bases and the J gene end by 0 bases; junction bases not matched to a gene: 8. CDR3 in amino acids: CASRRTSGGRPSYNEQFF. The CDR3 DNA reads TGTGCCAGCAGGAGGACTAGCGGGGGCCGCCCCTCCTACAATGAGCAGTTCTTC.

This clone was detected only once. This chain joins TRBV15 and TRBJ1-2; TRBD1 is a possible D gene (5 bases). The CDR3 covers 16 residues. V was shortened by 3 bases and J by 0 bases, with 14 bases between the two germline ends. Per germline, CDR1 LNHNV and CDR2 YYDKDF (reference sequence). The CDR3 here is CATSRTGGGTNYGYTF. CDR3 nucleotide sequence: TGTGCCACCAGCAGGACCGGGGGGGGAACTAACTATGGCTACACCTTC.

The chain uses TRBV3-1 (or the pseudogene TRBV3-2) and TRBJ1-1, with TRBD1 matching over 10 bases. The CDR3 is 14 residues long. Trimming took 4 bases from V and 13 from J; bases not matched to a gene: 12. Germline V CDR1 and CDR2: LGHDT, YNNKEL (reference sequence). The CDR3 loop reads CASSPDFRDRGVFF. CDR3 nucleotide sequence: TGTGCCAGCAGCCCAGACTTCCGGGACAGGGGCGTTTTCTTT.

This clone was detected a few times. The V gene is TRBV3-1 (or the pseudogene TRBV3-2), the J gene TRBJ2-7; 9 nucleotides match TRBD1. V gave up 4 bases and J gave up 2 bases; unmatched junction bases: 3. The CDR3 is 14 amino acids. Germline-derived CDR1 and CDR2 are LGHDT and YNNKEL (reference sequence). The CDR3 spells CASSPGQGPYEQYF. The CDR3 DNA reads TGTGCCAGCAGCCCGGGACAGGGCCCCTACGAGCAGTACTTC.

The CDR3 DNA is TGTGCCAGCAGTCGTGGAGAGGCCGGTTTGCAGCCCCAGCATTTT. It yields the protein CASSRGEAGLQPQHF. The chain uses TRBV2 and TRBJ1-5; the D is unclear. Germline V lookup: CDR1 SNHLY, CDR2 FYNNEI. V was shortened by 5 bases and J by 7 bases, with 18 bases between the two germline ends. There are 15 residues in the CDR3.

V gene TRBV5-5 combines with J gene TRBJ1-1, with D hard to call. Germline V lookup: CDR1 SGHKS, CDR2 YYEKEE (reference sequence). The ends were cut back, 6 bases at V and 0 bases at J, with 9 bases in the middle. The CDR3 is 13 amino acids. Written as DNA, the CDR3 is TGTGCCAGCACCCTCGGGGTGAACACTGAAGCTTTCTTT. Its translation is CASTLGVNTEAFF.

V usage is TRBV5-4 and J usage is TRBJ1-4; 7 bases match TRBD1. Germline V gene lookup returns CDR1 SGHNT and CDR2 YYREEE (reference sequence). Trimming removed 3 bases from V and 3 bases from J; junction bases left unmatched: 8. This CDR3 spans 16 amino acids. CDR3 amino acids: CASSSDRLSANEKLFF. The DNA for the CDR3 is TGTGCCAGCAGCTCGGACAGGTTGTCGGCTAATGAAAAACTGTTTTTT.

The J gene is TRBJ1-4, the V gene TRBV28; D gene unclear. With 5 bases removed from V and 0 bases from J, the gap between germline ends came to 10 bases. This CDR3 spans 15 amino acids. Germline CDR1 is MDHEN and CDR2 is SYDVKM. For the CDR3, the DNA is TGTGCCAGCAGTCCCAGCGGTGCAACTAATGAAAAACTGTTTTTT. Encoded protein: CASSPSGATNEKLFF.

This sequence joins TRBV5-1 and TRBJ2-3; D perhaps matches TRBD2 (5 bases). The germline CDR1 and CDR2 sequences are SGHRS and YFSETQ. Trimming took off 4 bases at V and 1 base at J, with 13 bases between the two ends. The CDR3 is 15 residues long. The CDR3 sequence is CASSPRGAGTDTQYF. In nucleotides, the CDR3 is TGCGCCAGCAGCCCCCGCGGAGCGGGCACAGATACGCAGTATTTT.

The gene calls are TRBV7-6 and TRBJ2-7; maybe TRBD1 (7 bases). CDR3 length: 15 residues. The germline V and J ends were trimmed by 1 base and 3 bases, with 13 bases remaining between them. Germline lookup yields CDR1 SGHVS and CDR2 FNYEAQ. The CDR3 region is CASSLDRQGGYEQYF. CDR3 nucleotide sequence: TGTGCCAGCAGCTTAGATCGGCAGGGGGGCTACGAGCAGTACTTC.

The chain links TRBV2 to TRBJ1-4, with 9 bases identical to TRBD1. Losses at the gene ends were 6 bases for V and 10 bases for J; bases not matched to a gene: 12. The CDR3 loop spans 15 amino acids. The germline V gene encodes CDR1 SNHLY and CDR2 FYNNEI. The CDR3 DNA follows: TGTGCCAGCAGGAGGACAGGGGCCCCCGATGGAAAACTGTTTTTT. Translated, it gives CASRRTGAPDGKLFF.

In nucleotides, the CDR3 is TGCGCCAGCAGCTTGTGGGGGGAGGCGGACACAGATACGCAGTATTTT. Amino acid sequence: CASSLWGEADTDTQYF. The chain has TRBV5-1 and TRBJ2-3; TRBD2 is a possible D gene (6 bases). The germline CDR1 and CDR2 sequences are SGHRS and YFSETQ. Trimming stripped 1 base from V and 2 bases from J, with 14 bases between. This CDR3 is 16 amino acids long.

This chain connects TRBV4-1 to TRBJ2-1; 9 positions match TRBD1. The CDR3 consists of 17 residues. Trimming cost V 3 bases and J 7 bases; bases outside gene matches: 13. CDR1 MGHRA and CDR2 YSYEKL come from the germline V gene. In DNA form, the CDR3 reads TGCGCCAGCAGCCATCCTCGGGGGGACAGGGAGAAGAATGAGCAGTTCTTC. Its translation is CASSHPRGDREKNEQFF.

V and J are TRBV9 and TRBJ2-7; 8 bases match TRBD1. The CDR3 length is 16 residues. The germline V gene has CDR1 SGDLS and CDR2 YYNGEE. The J segment lost 1 base and the V segment lost 0 bases, leaving 6 bases of the junction unmatched. The CDR3 DNA follows: TGTGCCAGCAGCGTAGCATCCAGGACAGGGTCCTACGAGCAGTACTTC. This encodes CASSVASRTGSYEQYF.

This chain joins TRBV2 and TRBJ2-3; D possibly corresponds to TRBD2 (5 bases). The CDR3 runs 14 residues. V lost 3 bases to trimming and J lost 6 bases, with 13 bases between them. CDR1 is SNHLY, CDR2 FYNNEI, per germline. Written as DNA, the CDR3 is TGTGCCAGCAGTGATGCAAGCGGTTTGGATACGCAGTATTTT. This sequence encodes CASSDASGLDTQYF.

The chain combines TRBV15 with TRBJ2-3; 11 nucleotides match TRBD2. J gave up 4 bases and V 4 bases, and 10 bases lay outside the gene matches. CDR3 length: 17 residues. Germline assignment: CDR1 LNHNV and CDR2 YYDKDF (reference sequence). CDR3 coding DNA: TGTGCCACCAGCAAACATACTAGCGGGGGCCAGTCAGATACGCAGTATTTT. It yields the protein CATSKHTSGGQSDTQYF.

The V gene is TRBV6-5, the J gene TRBJ2-7, with 8 bases identical to TRBD1. Germline assignment: CDR1 MNHEY and CDR2 SVGAGI. V gave up 6 bases and J gave up 7 bases; unmatched junction bases: 8. The CDR3 contains 13 residues. The CDR3 here is CASSLGQGGEQYF. The CDR3 DNA follows: TGTGCCAGCAGCCTCGGACAGGGCGGGGAGCAGTACTTC.

The chain employs TRBV12-5 and TRBJ2-3; 10 nucleotides agree with TRBD1. The J segment lost 6 bases and the V segment lost 7 bases, leaving 16 bases of the junction unmatched. CDR1 and CDR2 (germline): LGHNT, FRNRAP. CDR3 size: 17 residues. The CDR3 nucleotides read TGTGCTAGTGCCTTGGGGGGGACAGGGGTTATTGTTGATACGCAGTATTTT. It specifies CASALGGTGVIVDTQYF.

V is TRBV18 and J is TRBJ2-3; D gene ambiguous. The CDR3 runs 15 residues. Germline CDR1 and CDR2: KGHSH and LQKENI. V lost 2 bases and J 0 bases, leaving 9 bases between the germline ends. The CDR3 loop reads CASSPTRDSTDTQYF. The CDR3 bases are TGTGCCAGCTCACCAACCCGAGATAGCACAGATACGCAGTATTTT. Complete variable domain (other parts from reference TRBV18 and TRBJ2-3): NAGVMQNPRHLVRRRGQEARLRCSPMKGHSHVYWYRQLPEEGLKFMVYLQKENIIDESGMPKERFSAEFPKEGPSILRIQQVVRGDSAAYFCASSPTRDSTDTQYFGPGTRLTVL.

This rearrangement joins TRBV5-1 to TRBJ2-7, with a tentative D call TRBD1 (7 bases). The V gene lost 4 bases and the J gene lost 1 base, with 15 bases spanning the gap. CDR3 length: 15 residues. Germline loops: CDR1 SGHRS, CDR2 YFSETQ. CDR3 in DNA: TGCGCCAGCAGCCCCCTACAGGGGACTTCCTACGAGCAGTACTTC. This gives the protein CASSPLQGTSYEQYF. The whole variable domain, remainder taken from reference TRBV5-1 and TRBJ2-7, is KAGVTQTPRYLIKTRGQQVTLSCSPISGHRSVSWYQQTPGQGLQFLFEYFSETQRNKGNFPGRFSGRQFSNSRSEMNVSTLELGDSALYLCASSPLQGTSYEQYFGPGTRLTVT.

The V gene is TRBV27, the J gene TRBJ1-1; D gene unclear. Per the germline V gene, CDR1 is MNHEY and CDR2 is SMNVEV (reference sequence). The CDR3 has 13 residues. V lost 2 bases to trimming and J lost 3 bases, with 7 bases between them. The CDR3 DNA reads TGTGCCAGCAGTTTACGAGAGGACACTGAAGCTTTCTTT. This codes for CASSLREDTEAFF.

The chain has TRBV28 and TRBJ1-2, with 10 positions matching TRBD1. The CDR3 extends over 14 amino acids. V dropped 4 bases and J dropped 13; count of bases not matched to a gene: 12. CDR1 and CDR2 (germline): MDHEN, SYDVKM. CDR3 residues: CASSSAGTGVEFTF. DNA for the CDR3: TGTGCCAGCAGTTCAGCCGGGACAGGGGTCGAGTTCACCTTC.

The V gene is TRBV29-1, the J gene TRBJ2-2, with D possibly being TRBD1 (5 bases). CDR1 is SQVTM and CDR2 is ANQGSEA in the germline V gene. Trimming stripped 6 bases from V and 7 bases from J, with 15 bases between. The CDR3 has 13 amino acids. The CDR3: CSVIRARSGELFF. The CDR3 DNA follows: TGCAGCGTCATCAGGGCGCGGAGCGGGGAGCTGTTTTTT.

The rearrangement links TRBV7-8 to TRBJ2-7, with D maybe TRBD1 (6 bases). This CDR3 region has 13 residues. Germline CDR1 SGHVS, CDR2 FQNEAQ. V was clipped by 5 bases and J by 2 bases, with 10 bases between them. CDR3 coding DNA: TGTGCCAGCAGCCAAGGACAGACCTACGAGCAGTACGTC. Protein sequence: CASSQGQTYEQYV.

V usage is TRBV5-1 and J usage is TRBJ2-3; possibly TRBD2 for D (5 bases). Germline V CDR1 and CDR2: SGHRS, YFSETQ. This CDR3 is 14 amino acids long. Trimming pared 2 bases from V and 4 bases from J, leaving 11 bases between. The CDR3 DNA reads TGCGCCAGCAGCTTTAGTGAGAGGGCAGATACGCAGTATTTT. It encodes CASSFSERADTQYF.

V usage is TRBV2 and J usage is TRBJ2-7; 7 bases are a match to TRBD1. Trimming took 7 bases from V and 5 from J; bases not matched to a gene: 11. The germline gives CDR1 SNHLY, CDR2 FYNNEI. The CDR3 sequence is 14 residues long. CDR3 protein: CASKGRQGRHEQYF. CDR3 sequence (DNA): TGTGCCAGCAAGGGGCGACAGGGTAGGCACGAGCAGTACTTC.

The J gene is TRBJ1-5, the V gene TRBV19; the D is unclear. V gave up 5 bases and J gave up 11 bases, with 16 bases separating them. The CDR3 is 13 residues long. Germline V gene sequence: CDR1 LNHDA, CDR2 SQIVND (reference sequence). In DNA, the CDR3 is TGTGCCAGTAGTGAGGGCCGGATCGGGACCCAGCATTTT. Amino acid sequence: CASSEGRIGTQHF.